Listed here are 31 T cell receptor beta chains from one sample, sequenced in a study of CXCR3-negative and CXCR3-positive naive CD8 T cells. These receptors are not linked to any known antigen. Broader study findings: TRB CDR3s of CXCR3-positive naive cells were more hydrophobic than those of CXCR3-negative naive cells.

The libraries of TRB cDNA were prepared using 5' RACE with UMI labels. TCRdb re-analyzed the 5' RACE reads; it lists each CDR3 protein once, without DNA. Its table lists roughly 110,000 distinct CDR3 sequences. The sequenced material came from naive CXCR3+ CD8+ T cells from blood. Subset here: CD45RO-CCR7+CD27+CD95- naive CD8+ T cells expressing CXCR3 (TNR3+). Source of these receptors: a human donor in good health. Some clones in this sample may be carry-over from other donors' samples.

The CDR3 protein is CATGQGVGTEAFF. The V call is TRBV6-6, the J call TRBJ1-1; TCRdb calls TRBD1, which cannot be checked without DNA. This CDR3 has 13 amino acids. From germline, CDR1 is MNHNY and CDR2 SVGAGI (reference sequence).

CDR3 amino acids: CSARDQRAPTPWAEAFF. The rearrangement joins TRBV20-1 to TRBJ1-1. This CDR3 region has 17 residues. Per germline, CDR1 DFQATT and CDR2 SNEGSKA (reference sequence).

The rearrangement links TRBV6-6 to TRBJ2-1; with no DNA, the TCRdb D assignment of TRBD2 cannot be verified. Germline CDR1 MNHNY, CDR2 SVGAGI (reference sequence). This CDR3 has 15 residues. The CDR3 here is CASSYKREVGNEQFF.

CDR3 in amino acids: CSVEDGNEGQNYGYTF. The chain couples TRBV29-1 to TRBJ1-2; as DNA is missing, the TRBD1 call by TCRdb cannot be tested. The germline CDR1 and CDR2 sequences are SQVTM and ANQGSEA. CDR3 length: 16 residues. Variable domain in full (rest from reference TRBV29-1 and TRBJ1-2): SAVISQKPSRDICQRGTSLTIQCQVDSQVTMMFWYRQQPGQSLTLIATANQGSEATYESGFVIDKFPISRPNLTFSTLTVSNMSPEDSSIYLCSVEDGNEGQNYGYTFGSGTRLTVV.

The gene calls are TRBV27 and TRBJ1-1; lacking DNA, the TRBD1 call made by TCRdb goes unchecked. The length of the CDR3 is 14 residues. Per germline, CDR1 MNHEY and CDR2 SMNVEV (reference sequence). The CDR3 loop is CASSLTGQNTEAFF.

The chain joins TRBV7-9 to TRBJ2-7; TCRdb's assignment of TRBD2 cannot be checked, as there is no DNA. This CDR3 contains 15 residues. Germline lookup yields CDR1 SEHNR and CDR2 FQNEAQ (reference sequence). The CDR3 loop reads CASSPSPPYSYEQYF.

The rearrangement uses TRBV7-3 and TRBJ2-2. The CDR3 has 17 residues. Germline values: CDR1 SGHTA, CDR2 FQGTGA. CDR3 sequence reads: CASSIDGSSPNTGELFF.

The gene calls are TRBV12-3 or TRBV12-4 and TRBJ2-3; TCRdb picks TRBD2, but there is no DNA to check that call. The CDR3 sequence is 15 residues long. The CDR3 spells CASSLSEGWTDTQYF.

The chain recombines TRBV20-1 with TRBJ2-3; the D call of TRBD2 rests on TCRdb alone, since no DNA is present to check it. The length of the CDR3 is 13 residues. The germline V gene has CDR1 DFQATT and CDR2 SNEGSKA (reference sequence). CDR3 loop: CSARGGGADTQYF.

The J gene is TRBJ2-3, the V gene TRBV14; TCRdb's D call, TRBD1, is unchecked because there is no DNA. CDR1 is SGHDN and CDR2 is FVKESK in the germline V gene. The CDR3 is 17 amino acids. CDR3: CASSRPRDTASTDTQYF.

The chain uses TRBV7-9 and TRBJ2-3. The CDR3 has 14 residues. Germline CDR1 SEHNR, CDR2 FQNEAQ (reference sequence). CDR3 loop: CASSLSGVTDTQYF. The full variable domain, its missing parts supplied by reference TRBV7-9 and TRBJ2-3, is DTGVSQNPRHKITKRGQNVTFRCDPISEHNRLYWYRQTLGQGPEFLTYFQNEAQLEKSRLLSDRFSAERPKGSFSTLEIQRTEQGDSAMYLCASSLSGVTDTQYFGPGTRLTVL.

The chain uses TRBV29-1 and TRBJ1-2. This CDR3 has 14 residues. Germline values: CDR1 SQVTM, CDR2 ANQGSEA. CDR3 sequence: CSVEKGGIDYGYTF.

The genes are TRBV9 and TRBJ1-2. The CDR3 has 12 amino acids. Germline assignment: CDR1 SGDLS and CDR2 YYNGEE. The chain's CDR3 is CASSAGTEYYTF.

The V gene is TRBV2, the J gene TRBJ2-1; with no DNA, the TCRdb D assignment of TRBD2 cannot be verified. Germline loops: CDR1 SNHLY, CDR2 FYNNEI. The CDR3 is made up of 19 amino acids. This CDR3 reads CASSSLGLAGGSSYNEQFF. Looking up the rest from reference TRBV2 and TRBJ2-1 gives the full variable domain: EPEVTQTPSHQVTQMGQEVILRCVPISNHLYFYWYRQILGQKVEFLVSFYNNEISEKSEIFDDQFSVERPDGSNFTLKIRSTKLEDSAMYFCASSSLGLAGGSSYNEQFFGPGTRLTVL.

This chain uses TRBV6-2 or TRBV6-3 with TRBJ2-3; lacking DNA, the TRBD2 call made by TCRdb goes unchecked. The V gene's germline CDR1 is MNHEY and CDR2 SVGEGT. The CDR3 runs 18 residues. The CDR3 loop reads CASSKTSGGAPITDTQYF.

J is TRBJ2-2 and V is TRBV6-6; TCRdb calls TRBD2, which cannot be checked without DNA. Germline-derived CDR1 and CDR2 are MNHNY and SVGAGI (reference sequence). There are 15 residues in the CDR3. The chain's CDR3 is CASSLGLPPHGELFF.

This chain links TRBV5-1 with TRBJ2-3; absent DNA, TCRdb's TRBD1 call cannot be checked. This CDR3 has 17 residues. Germline V gene sequence: CDR1 SGHRS, CDR2 YFSETQ. CDR3 in amino acids: CASSLVGPPGGTDTQYF.

The rearrangement links TRBV12-3 or TRBV12-4 to TRBJ1-2; TCRdb selects TRBD1, and the lack of DNA leaves this call unchecked. The CDR3 has 14 residues. CDR3 residues: CASSDRAELYGYTF.

The rearrangement uses TRBV2 and TRBJ2-7. The CDR3 spans 15 residues. Germline CDR1 and CDR2: SNHLY and FYNNEI. CDR3 loop: CASSEVGLSSYEQYF.

The gene calls are TRBV6-6 and TRBJ2-2; TCRdb indicates TRBD1, and absent DNA this call remains unverified. Germline V gene sequence: CDR1 MNHNY, CDR2 SVGAGI (reference sequence). This CDR3 comprises 15 residues. CDR3 in amino acids: CASSFALENTGELFF.

The chain employs TRBV7-8 and TRBJ2-1. This CDR3 has 15 residues. The germline V gene has CDR1 SGHVS and CDR2 FQNEAQ. This chain's CDR3 is CASSLLQTLYNEQFF.

V usage is TRBV23-1 and J usage is TRBJ1-5; with no DNA, the TCRdb D assignment of TRBD1 cannot be verified. TRBV23-1 is placed among ORFs of uncertain function. The CDR3 sequence is 17 residues long. This chain's CDR3 is CASSQSDRVATNQPQHF.

The CDR3 region is CASSSGDYHSYEQYF. The chain is built from TRBV5-1 and TRBJ2-7; TCRdb indicates TRBD2, and absent DNA this call remains unverified. Germline V gene sequence: CDR1 SGHRS, CDR2 YFSETQ. This CDR3 region has 15 residues.

V gene TRBV4-3 combines with J gene TRBJ2-3; TCRdb reports TRBD2, a call that lacks DNA to check it against. The CDR3 extends over 18 amino acids. The germline V gene has CDR1 LGHNA and CDR2 YSLEER. The CDR3 region is CASSPGLAGDLYTDTQYF.

V gene TRBV9 combines with J gene TRBJ2-5. The CDR3 is made up of 12 amino acids. Germline V lookup: CDR1 SGDLS, CDR2 YYNGEE. This CDR3 reads CASSVNAETQYF. Looking up the rest from reference TRBV9 and TRBJ2-5 gives the full variable domain: DSGVTQTPKHLITATGQRVTLRCSPRSGDLSVYWYQQSLDQGLQFLIQYYNGEERAKGNILERFSAQQFPDLHSELNLSSLELGDSALYFCASSVNAETQYFGPGTRLLVL.

The chain has TRBV30 and TRBJ1-4. Germline V gene sequence: CDR1 GTSNPN, CDR2 SVGIG (reference sequence). There are 16 residues in the CDR3. The CDR3 protein is CAWSGMVAFLGEKLFF.

The chain uses TRBV29-1 and TRBJ1-4; no DNA is available, so the TRBD1 call from TCRdb remains unchecked. The CDR3 length is 12 residues. Germline V gene data show CDR1 as SQVTM and CDR2 as ANQGSEA. CDR3 sequence reads: CSVGQTNEKLFF.

The V call is TRBV6-5, the J call TRBJ1-2; TCRdb names TRBD1, which stays unverified in the absence of DNA. The CDR3 covers 14 residues. Germline CDR1 reads MNHEY; CDR2 reads SVGAGI. CDR3 sequence: CASTGRGASYGYTF.

The chain recombines TRBV4-1 with TRBJ2-1; lacking DNA, the TRBD2 call made by TCRdb goes unchecked. The CDR3 is 15 residues long. Germline V lookup: CDR1 MGHRA, CDR2 YSYEKL. The CDR3 here is CASSQEAGSDNEQFF.

The chain is built from TRBV28 and TRBJ2-3; the D call of TRBD2 rests on TCRdb alone, since no DNA is present to check it. There are 15 residues in the CDR3. CDR1 is MDHEN, CDR2 SYDVKM, per germline. CDR3 protein: CASRLAGGGGHTQYF.

The J gene is TRBJ2-7, the V gene TRBV15. Germline values: CDR1 LNHNV, CDR2 YYDKDF (reference sequence). The CDR3 spans 14 residues. CDR3 sequence: CATSRDLGDYEQYF.